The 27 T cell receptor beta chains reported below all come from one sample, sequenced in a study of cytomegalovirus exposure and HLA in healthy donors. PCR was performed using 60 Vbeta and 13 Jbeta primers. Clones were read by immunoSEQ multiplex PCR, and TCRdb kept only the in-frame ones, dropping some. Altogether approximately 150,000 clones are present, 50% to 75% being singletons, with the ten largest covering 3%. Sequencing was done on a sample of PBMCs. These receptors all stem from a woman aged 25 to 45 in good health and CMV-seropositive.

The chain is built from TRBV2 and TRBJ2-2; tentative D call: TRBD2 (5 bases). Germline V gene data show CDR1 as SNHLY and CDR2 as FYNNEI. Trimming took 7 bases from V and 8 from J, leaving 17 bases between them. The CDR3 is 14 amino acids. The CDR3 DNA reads TGTGCCAGCATGAGTCAGCCCGCGGGTGGGGAGCTGTTTTTT. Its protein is CASMSQPAGGELFF.

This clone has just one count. CDR3 DNA sequence: TGTGCCAGCAGCTGGGACAGTACAGATACGCAGTATTTT. It translates to CASSWDSTDTQYF. This chain uses TRBV5-4 with TRBJ2-3, with 7 bases lining up with TRBD1. There are 13 residues in the CDR3. The J segment lost 3 bases and the V segment lost 3 bases, leaving 1 base of the junction unmatched. CDR1 is SGHNT, CDR2 YYREEE, per germline (reference sequence). The variable domain in full, completed from reference TRBV5-4 and TRBJ2-3, reads ETGVTQSPTHLIKTRGQQVTLRCSSQSGHNTVSWYQQALGQGPQFIFQYYREEENGRGNFPPRFSGLQFPNYSSELNVNALELDDSALYLCASSWDSTDTQYFGPGTRLTVL.

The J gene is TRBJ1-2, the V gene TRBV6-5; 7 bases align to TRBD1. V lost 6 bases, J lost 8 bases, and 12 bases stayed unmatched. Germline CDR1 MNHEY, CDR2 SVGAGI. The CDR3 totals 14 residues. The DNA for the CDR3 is TGTGCCAGCAGCCGACAGGGCGGGGTGGGAGGCTACACCTTC. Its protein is CASSRQGGVGGYTF.

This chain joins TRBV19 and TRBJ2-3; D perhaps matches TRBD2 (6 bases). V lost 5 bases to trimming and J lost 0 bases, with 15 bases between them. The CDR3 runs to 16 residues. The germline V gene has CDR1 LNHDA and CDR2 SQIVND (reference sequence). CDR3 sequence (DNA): TGTGCCAGTAGTCGCCGGGACTTAACTAGCACAGATACGCAGTATTTT. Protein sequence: CASSRRDLTSTDTQYF.

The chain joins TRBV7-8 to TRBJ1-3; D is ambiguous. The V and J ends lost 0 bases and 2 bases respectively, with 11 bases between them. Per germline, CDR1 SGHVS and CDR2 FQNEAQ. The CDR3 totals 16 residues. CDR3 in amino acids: CASSLALASTGNTIYF. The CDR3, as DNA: TGTGCCAGCAGCTTAGCGCTTGCGTCAACTGGAAACACCATATATTTT.

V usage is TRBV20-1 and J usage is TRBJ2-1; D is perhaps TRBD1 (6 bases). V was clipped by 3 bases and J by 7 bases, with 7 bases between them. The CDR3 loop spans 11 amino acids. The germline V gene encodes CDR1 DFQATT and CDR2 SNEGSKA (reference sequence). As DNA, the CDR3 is TGCAGTGCTAGCGACAGGAATGAGCAGTTCTTC. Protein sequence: CSASDRNEQFF.

In DNA, the CDR3 is TGTGCCAGCAGCTTACCTCCGGGACTTAACTATGGCTACACCTTC. Its protein product is CASSLPPGLNYGYTF. The V call is TRBV7-2, the J call TRBJ1-2; D may be TRBD1 (5 bases). V was cut by 2 bases and J by 1 base, with 11 bases left in between. The CDR3 is made up of 15 amino acids. Looked up from germline, CDR1 is SGHTA and CDR2 is FQGNSA.

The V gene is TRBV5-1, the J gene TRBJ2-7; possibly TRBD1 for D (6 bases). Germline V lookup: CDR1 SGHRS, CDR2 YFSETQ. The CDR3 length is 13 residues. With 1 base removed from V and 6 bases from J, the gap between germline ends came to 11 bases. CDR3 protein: CASSLTGQSEQYF. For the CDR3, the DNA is TGCGCCAGCAGCTTGACGGGACAAAGCGAGCAGTACTTC.

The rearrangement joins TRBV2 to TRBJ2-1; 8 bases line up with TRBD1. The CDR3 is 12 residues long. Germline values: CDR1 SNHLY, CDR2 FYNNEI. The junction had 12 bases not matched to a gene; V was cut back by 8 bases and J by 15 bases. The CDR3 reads CASVIVQGVGFF. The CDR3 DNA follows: TGTGCCAGCGTAATTGTACAGGGGGTGGGGTTCTTC. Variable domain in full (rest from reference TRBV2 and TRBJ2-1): EPEVTQTPSHQVTQMGQEVILRCVPISNHLYFYWYRQILGQKVEFLVSFYNNEISEKSEIFDDQFSVERPDGSNFTLKIRSTKLEDSAMYFCASVIVQGVGFFGPGTRLTVL.

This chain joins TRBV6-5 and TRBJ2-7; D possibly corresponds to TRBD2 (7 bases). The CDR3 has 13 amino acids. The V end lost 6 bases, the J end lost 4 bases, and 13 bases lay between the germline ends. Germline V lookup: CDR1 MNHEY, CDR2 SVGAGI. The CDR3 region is CASRIGGRYEQYF. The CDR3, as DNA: TGTGCCAGCAGGATCGGGGGGCGTTACGAGCAGTACTTC.

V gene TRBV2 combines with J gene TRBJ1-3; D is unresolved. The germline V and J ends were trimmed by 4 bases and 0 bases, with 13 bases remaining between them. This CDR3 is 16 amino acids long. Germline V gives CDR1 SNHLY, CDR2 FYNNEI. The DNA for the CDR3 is TGTGCCAGCAGTGTTGGTCAGGCTTACTCTGGAAACACCATATATTTT. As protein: CASSVGQAYSGNTIYF.

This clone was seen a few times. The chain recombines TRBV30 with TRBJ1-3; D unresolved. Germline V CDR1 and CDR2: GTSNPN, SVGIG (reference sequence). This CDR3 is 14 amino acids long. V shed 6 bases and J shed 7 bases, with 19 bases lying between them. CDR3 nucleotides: TGTGCCTGCCCAGACCGCGGCGGCGGTAACACCATATATTTT. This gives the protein CACPDRGGGNTIYF.

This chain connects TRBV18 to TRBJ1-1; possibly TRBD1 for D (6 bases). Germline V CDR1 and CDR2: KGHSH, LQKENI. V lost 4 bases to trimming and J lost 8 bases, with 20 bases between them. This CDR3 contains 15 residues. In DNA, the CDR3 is TGTGCCAGCTCACGTTCCCAGGGGCTAGGCAACGAAGCTTTCTTT. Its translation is CASSRSQGLGNEAFF.

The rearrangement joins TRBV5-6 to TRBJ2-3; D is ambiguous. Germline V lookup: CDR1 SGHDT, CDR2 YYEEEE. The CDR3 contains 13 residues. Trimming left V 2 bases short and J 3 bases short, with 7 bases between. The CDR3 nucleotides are TGTGCCAGCAGCTTTTTACAGACAGATACGCAGTATTTT. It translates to CASSFLQTDTQYF.

The CDR3 DNA reads TGCGCCAGCAGCTTGTCGACAGGGCTCTCTGGAAACACCATATATTTT. This translates into CASSLSTGLSGNTIYF. The rearrangement links TRBV5-1 to TRBJ1-3, with 7 bases identical to TRBD1. Per the germline V gene, CDR1 is SGHRS and CDR2 is YFSETQ. This CDR3 is 16 amino acids long. Trimming took 1 base from V and 0 from J; bases not matched to a gene: 4.

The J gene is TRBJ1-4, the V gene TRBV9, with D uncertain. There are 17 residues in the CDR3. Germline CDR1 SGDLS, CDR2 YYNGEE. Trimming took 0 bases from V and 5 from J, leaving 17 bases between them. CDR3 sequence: CASSVGRGATPNEKLFF. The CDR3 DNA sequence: TGTGCCAGCAGCGTAGGTCGGGGTGCAACCCCCAATGAAAAACTGTTTTTT.

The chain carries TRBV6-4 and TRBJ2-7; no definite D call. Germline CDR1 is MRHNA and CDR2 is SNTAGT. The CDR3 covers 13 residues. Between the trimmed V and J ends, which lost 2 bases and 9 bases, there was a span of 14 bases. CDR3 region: CASSDQAGTWQYF. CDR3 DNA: TGTGCCAGCAGTGACCAGGCAGGAACTTGGCAGTACTTC.

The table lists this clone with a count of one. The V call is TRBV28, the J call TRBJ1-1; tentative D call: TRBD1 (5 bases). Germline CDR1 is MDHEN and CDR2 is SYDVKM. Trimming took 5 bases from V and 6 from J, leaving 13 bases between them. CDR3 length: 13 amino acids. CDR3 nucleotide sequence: TGTGCCAGCAGTCCTCCAGGGCGGCCTGAAGCTTTCTTT. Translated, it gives CASSPPGRPEAFF.

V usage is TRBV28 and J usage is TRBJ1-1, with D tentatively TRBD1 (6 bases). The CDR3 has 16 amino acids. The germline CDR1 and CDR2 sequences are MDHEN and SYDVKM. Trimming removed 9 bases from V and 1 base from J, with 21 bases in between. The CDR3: CASPPGAGERNTEAFF. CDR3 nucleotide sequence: TGTGCCAGTCCCCCGGGGGCGGGGGAGAGGAACACTGAAGCTTTCTTT.

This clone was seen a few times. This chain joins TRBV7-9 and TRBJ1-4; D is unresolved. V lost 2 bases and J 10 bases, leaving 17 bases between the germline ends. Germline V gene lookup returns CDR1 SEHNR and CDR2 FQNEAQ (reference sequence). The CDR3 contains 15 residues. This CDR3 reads CASSLSHSGSVKLFF. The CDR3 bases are TGTGCCAGCAGCTTATCGCACAGTGGTTCCGTAAAACTGTTTTTT.

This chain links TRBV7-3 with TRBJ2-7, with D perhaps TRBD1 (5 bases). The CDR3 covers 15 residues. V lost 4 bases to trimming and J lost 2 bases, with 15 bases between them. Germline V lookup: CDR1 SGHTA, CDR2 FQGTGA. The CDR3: CASSSSKGWPYEQYF. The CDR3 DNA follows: TGTGCCAGCAGCTCTAGTAAGGGGTGGCCCTACGAGCAGTACTTC.

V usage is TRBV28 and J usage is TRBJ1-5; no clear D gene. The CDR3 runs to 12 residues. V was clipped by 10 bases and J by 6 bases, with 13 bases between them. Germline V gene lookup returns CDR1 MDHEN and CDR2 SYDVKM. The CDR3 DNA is TGTGCCACCCGCAGGCCGGCTCAGCCCCAGCATTTT. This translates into CATRRPAQPQHF.

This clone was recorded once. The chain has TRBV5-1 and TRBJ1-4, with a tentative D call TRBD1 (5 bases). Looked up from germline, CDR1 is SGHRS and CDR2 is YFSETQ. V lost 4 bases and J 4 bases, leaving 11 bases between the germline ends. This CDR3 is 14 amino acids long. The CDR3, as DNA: TGCGCCAGCAGCCCCCAGGGCATTAATGAAAAACTGTTTTTT. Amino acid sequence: CASSPQGINEKLFF.

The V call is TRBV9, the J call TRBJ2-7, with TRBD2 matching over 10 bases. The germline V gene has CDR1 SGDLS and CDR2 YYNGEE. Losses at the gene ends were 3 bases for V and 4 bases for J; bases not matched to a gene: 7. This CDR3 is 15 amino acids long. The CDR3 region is CASSAASGGSYEQYF. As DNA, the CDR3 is TGTGCCAGCAGCGCCGCTAGCGGGGGTTCGTACGAGCAGTACTTC.

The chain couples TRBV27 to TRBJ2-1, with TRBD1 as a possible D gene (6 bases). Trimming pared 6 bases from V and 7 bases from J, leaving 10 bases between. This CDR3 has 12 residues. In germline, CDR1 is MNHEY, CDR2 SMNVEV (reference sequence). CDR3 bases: TGTGCCAGCAGAGTGGGGACAAATGAGCAGTTCTTC. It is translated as CASRVGTNEQFF.

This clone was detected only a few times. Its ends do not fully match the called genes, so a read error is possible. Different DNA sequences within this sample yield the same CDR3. This chain's CDR3 is CASRERRGTINSPLHF. For the CDR3, the DNA is TGTGCCAGCAGAGAAAGGCGAGGGACAATTAATTCCCCCCTCCACTTT. This chain uses TRBV27 with TRBJ1-6; possibly TRBD1 for D (6 bases). CDR3 length equals 16 residues. Per germline, CDR1 MNHEY and CDR2 SMNVEV (reference sequence).

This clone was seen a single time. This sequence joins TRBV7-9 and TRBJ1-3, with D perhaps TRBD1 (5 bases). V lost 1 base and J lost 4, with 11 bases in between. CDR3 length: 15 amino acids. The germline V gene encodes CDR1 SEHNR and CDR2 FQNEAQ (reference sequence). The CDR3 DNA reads TGTGCCAGCAGCTTAGTTACAGGTCTCGGAAACACCATATATTTT. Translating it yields CASSLVTGLGNTIYF.